The T cell receptor beta chain described here comes from a study of cytomegalovirus exposure and HLA in healthy donors. Unmatched junction bases numbered 0, after V lost 4 bases and J lost 4 bases. The CDR3 runs to 13 residues. CDR1 is KGHSH and CDR2 is LQKENI in the germline V gene. General observations from the study: Reportedly, diagnosis of cytomegalovirus status by the classifier showed high specificity and sensitivity.

Note on this clone: Its antigen is unknown.

The PCR had 60 Vbeta and 13 Jbeta primers. Generated by immunoSEQ multiplex PCR, the TCRdb table keeps only in-frame clones and is missing some. The table lists around 51,000 clones. Sequences were obtained from PBMCs. The sequence derives from a man aged 35 to 55 in good health and CMV-seropositive. V is TRBV18 and J is TRBJ1-5; the match to TRBD1 covers 8 bases. The CDR3 DNA sequence: TGTGCCAGCTCACGGACAGGGAATCAGCCCCAGCATTTT. It specifies CASSRTGNQPQHF. Based on the CDR3 plus reference TRBV18 and TRBJ1-5, the full variable domain is NAGVMQNPRHLVRRRGQEARLRCSPMKGHSHVYWYRQLPEEGLKFMVYLQKENIIDESGMPKERFSAEFPKEGPSILRIQQVVRGDSAAYFCASSRTGNQPQHFGDGTRLSIL.